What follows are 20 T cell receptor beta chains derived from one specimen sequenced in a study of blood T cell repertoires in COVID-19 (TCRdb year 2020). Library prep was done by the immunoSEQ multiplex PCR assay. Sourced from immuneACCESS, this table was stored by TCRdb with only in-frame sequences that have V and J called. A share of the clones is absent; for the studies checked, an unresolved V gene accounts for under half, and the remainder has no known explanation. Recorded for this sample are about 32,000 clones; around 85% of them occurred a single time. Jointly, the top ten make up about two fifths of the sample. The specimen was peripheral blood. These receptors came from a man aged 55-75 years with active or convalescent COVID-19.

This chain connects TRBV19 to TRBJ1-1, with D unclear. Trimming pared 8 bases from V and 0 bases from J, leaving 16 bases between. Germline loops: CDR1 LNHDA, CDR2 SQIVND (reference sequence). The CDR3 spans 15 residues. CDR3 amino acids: CASSRVAGMNTEAFF. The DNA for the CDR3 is TGTGCCAGTTCCCGGGTCGCCGGGATGAACACTGAAGCTTTCTTT.

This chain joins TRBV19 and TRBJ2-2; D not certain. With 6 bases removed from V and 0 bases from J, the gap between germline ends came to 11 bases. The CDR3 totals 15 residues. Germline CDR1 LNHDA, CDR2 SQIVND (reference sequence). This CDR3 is CASSFSVANTGELFF. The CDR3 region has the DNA TGTGCCAGTAGCTTCAGTGTTGCGAACACCGGGGAGCTGTTTTTT.

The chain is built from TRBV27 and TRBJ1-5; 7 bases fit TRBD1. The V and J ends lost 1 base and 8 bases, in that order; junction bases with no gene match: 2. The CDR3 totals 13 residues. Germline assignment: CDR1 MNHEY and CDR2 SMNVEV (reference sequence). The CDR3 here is CASSLYRGEPQHF. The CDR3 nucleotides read TGTGCCAGCAGTTTATACAGGGGTGAGCCCCAGCATTTT.

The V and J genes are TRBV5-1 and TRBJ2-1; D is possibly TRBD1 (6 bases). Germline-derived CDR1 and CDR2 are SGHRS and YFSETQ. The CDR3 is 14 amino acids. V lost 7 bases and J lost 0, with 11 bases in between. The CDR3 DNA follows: TGCGCCAGCTACCGGGACACCTCCTACAATGAGCAGTTCTTC. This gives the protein CASYRDTSYNEQFF. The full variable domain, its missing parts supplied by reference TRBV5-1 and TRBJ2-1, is KAGVTQTPRYLIKTRGQQVTLSCSPISGHRSVSWYQQTPGQGLQFLFEYFSETQRNKGNFPGRFSGRQFSNSRSEMNVSTLELGDSALYLCASYRDTSYNEQFFGPGTRLTVL.

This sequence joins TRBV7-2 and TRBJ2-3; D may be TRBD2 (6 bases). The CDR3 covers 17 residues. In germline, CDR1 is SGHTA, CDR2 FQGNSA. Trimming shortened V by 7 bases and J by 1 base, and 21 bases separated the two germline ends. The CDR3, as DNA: TGTGCCAGCACCCGTCCAACGGGACTTATGGGCACAGATACGCAGTATTTT. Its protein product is CASTRPTGLMGTDTQYF.

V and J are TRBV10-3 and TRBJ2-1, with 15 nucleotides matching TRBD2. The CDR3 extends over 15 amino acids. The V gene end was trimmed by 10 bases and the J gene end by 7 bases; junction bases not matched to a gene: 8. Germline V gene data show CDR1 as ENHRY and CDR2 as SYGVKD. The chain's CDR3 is CATHGTSGRMNEQFF. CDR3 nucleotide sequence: TGTGCCACCCACGGGACTAGCGGGAGGATGAATGAGCAGTTCTTC.

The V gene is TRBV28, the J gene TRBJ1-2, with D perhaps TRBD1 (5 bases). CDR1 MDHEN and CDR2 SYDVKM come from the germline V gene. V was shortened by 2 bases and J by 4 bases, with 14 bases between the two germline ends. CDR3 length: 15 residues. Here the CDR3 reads CASSLDRLPRYGYTF. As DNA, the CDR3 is TGTGCCAGCAGTTTAGACAGACTCCCTCGCTATGGCTACACCTTC.

This CDR3 is CASSSRDSNTGELFF. DNA of the CDR3: TGTGCCAGCAGCTCTCGGGACTCGAACACCGGGGAGCTGTTTTTT. The rearrangement joins TRBV6-5 to TRBJ2-2, with D perhaps matching TRBD2 (6 bases). The CDR3 loop spans 15 amino acids. The V end lost 6 bases, the J end lost 0 bases, and 11 bases lay between the germline ends. Germline V gene data show CDR1 as MNHEY and CDR2 as SVGAGI.

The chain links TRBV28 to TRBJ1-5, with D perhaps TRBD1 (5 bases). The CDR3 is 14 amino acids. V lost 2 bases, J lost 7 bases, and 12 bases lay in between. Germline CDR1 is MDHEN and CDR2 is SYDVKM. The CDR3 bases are TGTGCCAGCAGTTTAGCGGGGCCCGGGCAGCCCCAGCATTTT. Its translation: CASSLAGPGQPQHF. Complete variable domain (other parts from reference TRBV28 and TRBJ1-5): DVKVTQSSRYLVKRTGEKVFLECVQDMDHENMFWYRQDPGLGLRLIYFSYDVKMKEKGDIPEGYSVSREKKERFSLILESASTNQTSMYLCASSLAGPGQPQHFGDGTRLSIL.

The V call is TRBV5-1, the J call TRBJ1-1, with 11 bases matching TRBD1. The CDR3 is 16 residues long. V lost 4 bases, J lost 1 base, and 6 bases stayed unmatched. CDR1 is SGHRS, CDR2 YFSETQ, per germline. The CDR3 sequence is CASSTGQGAGNTEAFF. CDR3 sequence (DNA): TGCGCCAGCAGCACCGGACAGGGGGCAGGGAACACTGAAGCTTTCTTT.

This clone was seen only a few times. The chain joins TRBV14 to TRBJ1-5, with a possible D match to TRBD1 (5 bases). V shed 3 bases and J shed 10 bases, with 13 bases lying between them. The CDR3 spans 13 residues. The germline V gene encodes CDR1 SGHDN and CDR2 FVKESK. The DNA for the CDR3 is TGTGCCAGCAGCCAGGGGCTAGGAAGCCCCCAGCATTTT. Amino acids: CASSQGLGSPQHF.

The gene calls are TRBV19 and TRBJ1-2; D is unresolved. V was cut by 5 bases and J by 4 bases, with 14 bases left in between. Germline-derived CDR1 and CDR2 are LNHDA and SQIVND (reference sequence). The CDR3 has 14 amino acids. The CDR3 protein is CASSEAALLYGYTF. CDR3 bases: TGTGCCAGTAGTGAGGCGGCACTCCTCTATGGCTACACCTTC.

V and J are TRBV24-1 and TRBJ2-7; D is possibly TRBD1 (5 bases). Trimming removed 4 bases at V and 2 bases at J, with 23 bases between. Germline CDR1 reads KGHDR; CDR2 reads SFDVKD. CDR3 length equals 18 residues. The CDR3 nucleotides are TGTGCCACCAGTGACCTTGATCAGTCCCTCAGGGCCGCCTACGAGCAGTACGTC. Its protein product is CATSDLDQSLRAAYEQYV.

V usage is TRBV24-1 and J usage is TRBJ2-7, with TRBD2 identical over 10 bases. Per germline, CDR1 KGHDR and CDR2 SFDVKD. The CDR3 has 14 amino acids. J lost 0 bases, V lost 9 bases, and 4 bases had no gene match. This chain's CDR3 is CATCSGGLSYEQYV. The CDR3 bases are TGTGCCACCTGTAGCGGGGGGCTCTCCTACGAGCAGTACGTC.

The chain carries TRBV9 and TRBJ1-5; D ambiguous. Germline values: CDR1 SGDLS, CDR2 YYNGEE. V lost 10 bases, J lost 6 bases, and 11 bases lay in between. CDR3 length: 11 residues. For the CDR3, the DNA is TGTGCCGGTGGGAGGGCTCAGCCCCAGCATTTT. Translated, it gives CAGGRAQPQHF.

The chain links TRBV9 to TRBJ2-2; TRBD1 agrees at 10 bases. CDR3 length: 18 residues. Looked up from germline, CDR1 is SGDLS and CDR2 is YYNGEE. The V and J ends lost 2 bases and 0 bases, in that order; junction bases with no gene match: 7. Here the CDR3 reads CASSVTDRGYANTGELFF. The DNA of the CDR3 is TGTGCCAGCAGCGTGACGGACAGGGGGTACGCGAACACCGGGGAGCTGTTTTTT.

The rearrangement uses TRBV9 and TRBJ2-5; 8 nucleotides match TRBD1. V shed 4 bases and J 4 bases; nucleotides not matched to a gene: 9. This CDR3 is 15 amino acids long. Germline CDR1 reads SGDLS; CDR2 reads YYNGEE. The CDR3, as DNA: TGTGCCAGCAGCCCCGGGACAGGTGAGGGAGAGACCCAGTACTTC. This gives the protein CASSPGTGEGETQYF.

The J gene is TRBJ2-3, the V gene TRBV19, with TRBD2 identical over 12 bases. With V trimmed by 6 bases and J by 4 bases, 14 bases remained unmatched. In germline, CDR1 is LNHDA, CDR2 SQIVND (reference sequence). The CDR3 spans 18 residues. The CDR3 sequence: CASSLMGTSGFRSDTQYF. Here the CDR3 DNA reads TGTGCCAGTAGCCTAATGGGGACTAGCGGGTTTCGCTCAGATACGCAGTATTTT.

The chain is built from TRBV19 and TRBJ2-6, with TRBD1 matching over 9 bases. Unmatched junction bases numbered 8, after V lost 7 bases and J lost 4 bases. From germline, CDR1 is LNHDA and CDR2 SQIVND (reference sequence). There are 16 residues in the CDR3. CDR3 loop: CASNGGDRAGANVLTF. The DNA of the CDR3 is TGTGCCAGTAATGGCGGGGACAGGGCCGGGGCCAACGTCCTGACTTTC.

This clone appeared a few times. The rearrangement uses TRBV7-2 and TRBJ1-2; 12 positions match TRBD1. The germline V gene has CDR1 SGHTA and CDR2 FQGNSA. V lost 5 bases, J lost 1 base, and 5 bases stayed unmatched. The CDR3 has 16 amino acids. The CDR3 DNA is TGTGCCAGCAGCCCGGGACAGGGGGCGCTTAACTATGGCTACACCTTC. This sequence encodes CASSPGQGALNYGYTF.